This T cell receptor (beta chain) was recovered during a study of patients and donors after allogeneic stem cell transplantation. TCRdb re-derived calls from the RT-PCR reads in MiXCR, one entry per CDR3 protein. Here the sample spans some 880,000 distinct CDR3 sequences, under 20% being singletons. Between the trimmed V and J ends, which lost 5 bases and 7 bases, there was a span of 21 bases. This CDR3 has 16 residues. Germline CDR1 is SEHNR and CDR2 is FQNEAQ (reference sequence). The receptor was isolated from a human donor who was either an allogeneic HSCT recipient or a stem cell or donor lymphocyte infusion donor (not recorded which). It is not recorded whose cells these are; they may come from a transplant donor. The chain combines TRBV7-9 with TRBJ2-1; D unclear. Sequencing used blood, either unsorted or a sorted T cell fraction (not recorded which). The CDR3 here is CASSPFVAAKWNEQFF. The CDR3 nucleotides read TGTGCCAGCAGCCCCTTTGTTGCGGCAAAGTGGAATGAGCAGTTCTTC.